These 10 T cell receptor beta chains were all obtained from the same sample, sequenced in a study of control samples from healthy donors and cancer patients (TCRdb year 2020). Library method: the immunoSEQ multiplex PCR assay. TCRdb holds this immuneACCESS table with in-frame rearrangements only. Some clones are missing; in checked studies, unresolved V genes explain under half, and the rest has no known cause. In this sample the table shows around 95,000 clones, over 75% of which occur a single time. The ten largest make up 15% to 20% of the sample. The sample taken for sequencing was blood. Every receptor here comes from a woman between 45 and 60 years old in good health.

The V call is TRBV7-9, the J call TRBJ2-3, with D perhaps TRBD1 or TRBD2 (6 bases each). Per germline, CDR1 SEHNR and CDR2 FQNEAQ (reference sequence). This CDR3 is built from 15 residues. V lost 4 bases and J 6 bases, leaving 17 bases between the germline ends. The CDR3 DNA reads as TGTGCCAGCAGCTCCGGAGGGACACGAAGGGATACGCAGTATTTT. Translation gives CASSSGGTRRDTQYF.

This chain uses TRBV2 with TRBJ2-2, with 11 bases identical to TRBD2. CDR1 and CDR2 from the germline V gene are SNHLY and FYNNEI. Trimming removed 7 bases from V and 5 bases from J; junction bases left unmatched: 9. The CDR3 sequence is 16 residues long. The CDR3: CASKWLAGGGTGELFF. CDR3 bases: TGTGCCAGCAAGTGGCTAGCGGGAGGTGGGACCGGGGAGCTGTTTTTT.

CDR3 amino acids: CASSPRQGLTDTQYF. CDR3 bases: TGTGCCAGCAGTCCAAGACAGGGGCTCACAGATACGCAGTATTTT. V and J are TRBV6-5 and TRBJ2-3, with 8 bases fitting TRBD1. V lost 5 bases to trimming and J lost 2 bases; unmatched junction nucleotides: 6. CDR3 length: 15 residues. CDR1 MNHEY and CDR2 SVGAGI come from the germline V gene.

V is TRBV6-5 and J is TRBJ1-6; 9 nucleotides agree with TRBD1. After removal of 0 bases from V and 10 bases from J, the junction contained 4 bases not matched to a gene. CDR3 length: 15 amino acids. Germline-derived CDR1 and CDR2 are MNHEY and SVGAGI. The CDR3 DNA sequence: TGTGCCAGCAGTTACTCGGGACAGGGAAAGTCACCCCTCCACTTT. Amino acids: CASSYSGQGKSPLHF.

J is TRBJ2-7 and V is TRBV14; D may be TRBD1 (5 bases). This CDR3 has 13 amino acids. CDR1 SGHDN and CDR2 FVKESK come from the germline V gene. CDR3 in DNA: TGTGCCAGCAGCCCCCAAGGGTACGGACAAATATGGGTC. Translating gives CASSPQGYGQIWV.

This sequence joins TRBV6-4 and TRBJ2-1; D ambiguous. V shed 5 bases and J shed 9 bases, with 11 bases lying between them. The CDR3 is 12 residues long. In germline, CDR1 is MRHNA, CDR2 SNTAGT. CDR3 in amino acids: CASSMWPREQFF. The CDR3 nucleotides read TGTGCCAGCAGTATGTGGCCCCGTGAGCAGTTCTTC.

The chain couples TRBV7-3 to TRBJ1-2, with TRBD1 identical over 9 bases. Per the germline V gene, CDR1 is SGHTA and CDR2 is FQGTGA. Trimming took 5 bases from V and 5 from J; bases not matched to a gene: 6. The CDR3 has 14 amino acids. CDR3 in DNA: TGTGCCAGCAGCGAGACAGGGGGAGGGTATGGCTACACCTTC. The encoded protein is CASSETGGGYGYTF. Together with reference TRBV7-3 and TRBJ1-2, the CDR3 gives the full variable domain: GAGVSQTPSNKVTEKGKYVELRCDPISGHTALYWYRQSLGQGPEFLIYFQGTGAADDSGLPNDRFFAVRPEGSVSTLKIQRTERGDSAVYLCASSETGGGYGYTFGSGTRLTVV.

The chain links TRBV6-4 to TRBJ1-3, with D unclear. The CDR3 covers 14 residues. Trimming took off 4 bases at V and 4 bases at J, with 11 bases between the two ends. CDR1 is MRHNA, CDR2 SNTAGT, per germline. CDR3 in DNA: TGTGCCAGCAGTGTGCCCACTAAAGGAAACACCATATATTTT. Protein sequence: CASSVPTKGNTIYF.

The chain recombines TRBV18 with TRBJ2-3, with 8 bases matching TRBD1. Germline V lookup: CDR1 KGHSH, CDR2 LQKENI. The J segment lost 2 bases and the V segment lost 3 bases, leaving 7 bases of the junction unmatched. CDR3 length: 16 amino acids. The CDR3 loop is CASSPRQDRATDTQYF. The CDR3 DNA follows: TGTGCCAGCTCACCCCGGCAGGACAGGGCCACAGATACGCAGTATTTT.

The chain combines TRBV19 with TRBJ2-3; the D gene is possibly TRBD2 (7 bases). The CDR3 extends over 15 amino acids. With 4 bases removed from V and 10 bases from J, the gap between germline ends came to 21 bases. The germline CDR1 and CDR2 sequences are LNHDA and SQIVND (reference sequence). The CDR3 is CASSTSGMIRGAQYF. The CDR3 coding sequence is TGTGCCAGTAGTACTAGCGGCATGATTAGGGGGGCGCAGTATTTT.